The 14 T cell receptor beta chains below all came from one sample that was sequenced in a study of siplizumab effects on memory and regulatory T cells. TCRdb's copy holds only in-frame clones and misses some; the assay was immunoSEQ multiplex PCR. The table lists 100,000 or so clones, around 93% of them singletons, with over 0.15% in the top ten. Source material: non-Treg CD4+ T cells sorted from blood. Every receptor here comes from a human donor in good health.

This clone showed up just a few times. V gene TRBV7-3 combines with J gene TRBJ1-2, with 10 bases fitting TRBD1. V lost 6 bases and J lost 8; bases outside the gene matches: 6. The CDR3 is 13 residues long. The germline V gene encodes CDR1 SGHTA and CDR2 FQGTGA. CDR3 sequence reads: CASSPGTGAGYTF. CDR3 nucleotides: TGTGCCAGCAGTCCCGGGACAGGGGCCGGCTACACCTTC.

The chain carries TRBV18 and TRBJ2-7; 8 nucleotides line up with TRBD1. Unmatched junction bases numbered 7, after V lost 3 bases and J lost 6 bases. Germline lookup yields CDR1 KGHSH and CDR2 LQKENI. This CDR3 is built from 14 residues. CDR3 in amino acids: CASSPGQGTIEQYF. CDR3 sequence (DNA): TGTGCCAGCTCACCCGGACAGGGAACCATCGAGCAGTACTTC.

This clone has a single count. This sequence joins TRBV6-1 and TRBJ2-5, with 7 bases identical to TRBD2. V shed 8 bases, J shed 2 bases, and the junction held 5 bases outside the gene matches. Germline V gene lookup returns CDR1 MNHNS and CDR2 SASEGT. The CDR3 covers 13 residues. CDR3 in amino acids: CASVRGWQETQYF. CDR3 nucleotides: TGTGCCAGCGTGCGGGGGTGGCAAGAGACCCAGTACTTC.

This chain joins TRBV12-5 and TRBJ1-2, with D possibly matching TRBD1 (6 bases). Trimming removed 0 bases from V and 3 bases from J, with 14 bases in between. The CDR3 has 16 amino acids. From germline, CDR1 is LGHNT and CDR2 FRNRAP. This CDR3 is CASGLVRGGNDYGYTF. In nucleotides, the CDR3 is TGTGCTAGTGGTTTGGTACGGGGGGGCAATGACTATGGCTACACCTTC.

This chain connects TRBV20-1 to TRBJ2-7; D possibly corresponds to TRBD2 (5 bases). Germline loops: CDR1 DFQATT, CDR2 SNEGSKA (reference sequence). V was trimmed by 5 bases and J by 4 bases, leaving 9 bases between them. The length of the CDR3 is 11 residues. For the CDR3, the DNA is TGCAGTGCTCCCCGGGGATACGAGCAGTACTTC. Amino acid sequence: CSAPRGYEQYF.

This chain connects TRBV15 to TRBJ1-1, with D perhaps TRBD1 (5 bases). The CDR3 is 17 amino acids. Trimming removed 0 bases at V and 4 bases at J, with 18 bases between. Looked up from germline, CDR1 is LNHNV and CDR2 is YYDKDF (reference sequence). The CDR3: CATSRDQVRGRATEAFF. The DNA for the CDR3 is TGTGCCACCAGCAGAGATCAGGTTAGAGGCAGGGCCACTGAAGCTTTCTTT.

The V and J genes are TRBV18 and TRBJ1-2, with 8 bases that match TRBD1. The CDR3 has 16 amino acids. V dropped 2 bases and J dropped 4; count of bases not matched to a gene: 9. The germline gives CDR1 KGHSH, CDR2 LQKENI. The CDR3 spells CASSPAETGAGYGYTF. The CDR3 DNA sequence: TGTGCCAGCTCACCAGCGGAGACAGGGGCGGGCTATGGCTACACCTTC.

The CDR3 nucleotides read TGTGCCAGTATCGACAGGGCGAGGGATACGCAGTATTTT. It yields the protein CASIDRARDTQYF. The chain combines TRBV5-4 with TRBJ2-3; TRBD1 matches 7 bases. This CDR3 region has 13 residues. Germline V lookup: CDR1 SGHNT, CDR2 YYREEE (reference sequence). Unmatched junction bases numbered 9, after V lost 8 bases and J lost 6 bases.

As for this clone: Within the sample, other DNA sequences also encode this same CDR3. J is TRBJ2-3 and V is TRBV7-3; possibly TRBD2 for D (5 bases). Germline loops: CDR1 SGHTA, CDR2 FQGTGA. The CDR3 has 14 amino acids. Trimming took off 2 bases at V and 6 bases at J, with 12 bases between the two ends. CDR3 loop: CASSLGLAGDTQYF. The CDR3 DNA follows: TGTGCCAGCAGCTTAGGGCTAGCTGGGGATACGCAGTATTTT.

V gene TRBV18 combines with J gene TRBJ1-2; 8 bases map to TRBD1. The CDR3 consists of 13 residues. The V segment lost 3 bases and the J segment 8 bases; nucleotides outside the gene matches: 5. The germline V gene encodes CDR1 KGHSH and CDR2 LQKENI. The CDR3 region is CASSPTGVAGYTF. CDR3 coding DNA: TGTGCCAGCTCACCGACAGGGGTGGCGGGCTACACCTTC.

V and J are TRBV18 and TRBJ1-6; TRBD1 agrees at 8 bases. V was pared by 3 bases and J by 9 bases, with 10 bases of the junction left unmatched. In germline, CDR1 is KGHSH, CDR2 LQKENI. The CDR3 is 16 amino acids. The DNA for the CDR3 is TGTGCCAGCTCACCCGGGGCGGGACAGGTCTTTTCACCCCTCCACTTT. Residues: CASSPGAGQVFSPLHF.

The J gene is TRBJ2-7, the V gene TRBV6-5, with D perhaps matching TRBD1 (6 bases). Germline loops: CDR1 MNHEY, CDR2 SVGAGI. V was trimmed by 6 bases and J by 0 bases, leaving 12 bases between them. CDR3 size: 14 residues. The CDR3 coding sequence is TGTGCCAGCAGGCGAACGGACAGCTCCTACGAGCAGTACTTC. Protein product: CASRRTDSSYEQYF.

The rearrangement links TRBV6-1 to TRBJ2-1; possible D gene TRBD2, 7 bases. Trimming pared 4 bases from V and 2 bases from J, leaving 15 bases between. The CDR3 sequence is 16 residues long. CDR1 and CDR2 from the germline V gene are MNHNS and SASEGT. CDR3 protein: CASSGSKGGPYNEQFF. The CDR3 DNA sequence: TGTGCCAGCAGTGGCTCGAAGGGGGGGCCCTACAATGAGCAGTTCTTC.

The DNA for the CDR3 is TGTGCCAGCAGCTTAGAACCCGCCAGGGGATCGGGAGAGCAGTACTTC. Residues: CASSLEPARGSGEQYF. The V and J genes are TRBV7-9 and TRBJ2-7, with D maybe TRBD1 (6 bases). The V gene's germline CDR1 is SEHNR and CDR2 FQNEAQ (reference sequence). The CDR3 loop spans 16 amino acids. Trimming pared 1 base from V and 7 bases from J, leaving 20 bases between.